This section outlines one TCR beta chain sequence together with its context. Its antigen is currently unknown. This specimen comes from a study of blood T cells in healthy people across ages. Study-level points and caveats: Naive CD4+ cells and diversity were both higher in long-lived donors than in aged donors.

The second PCR ran roughly 7 to 12 cycles with a sample-barcoded 5' primer and J-beta primers. Each CDR3 protein gets one entry after TCRdb re-called the 5' RACE reads with MiXCR. Found here are more than 1,000,000 distinct CDR3 sequences, approximately 26% of them singletons; the top ten hold approximately 0.75%. This CDR3 contains 14 residues. Germline V gene sequence: CDR1 SNHLY, CDR2 FYNNEI. Trimming cost V 6 bases and J 4 bases, with 15 bases left between them. This same sample was also part of a study on T cells of mothers and their children. In that study: Mothers and children who were related shared slightly more overlap than unrelated pairs, but not significantly more.

Sequenced: blood. The chain carries TRBV2 and TRBJ1-1; D perhaps matches TRBD1 (5 bases). The sequence was obtained from a girl aged 2 to 9 in good health. CDR3 bases: TGTGCCAGCAGCGACAGACGGTTGACCACTGAAGCTTTCTTT. This encodes CASSDRRLTTEAFF.